The next 27 T cell receptor beta chains were all read from a single sample in a study of T cells in Graves' hyperthyroidism and ophthalmopathy. RNA transcripts provided the source from which TCR beta CDR3 regions were amplified. An initial round of RT-PCR targeting the TCR CDR3 relied on the HTBI primer set. TCRdb re-called the multiplex PCR reads through MiXCR, storing one row per CDR3 protein. Of some 740,000 distinct CDR3 sequences listed, approximately 15% were seen once; the top ten hold roughly 10%. Sequenced input: blood. The receptor set was obtained from a young woman with Graves' hyperthyroidism.

This clonotype was picked up many times. The chain combines TRBV2 with TRBJ2-3; D call uncertain. The ends were cut back, 10 bases at V and 2 bases at J, with 22 bases in the middle. The germline CDR1 and CDR2 sequences are SNHLY and FYNNEI. The CDR3 runs to 16 residues. CDR3 in DNA: TGTGCCACCGATCACCAGGCTTCTCAAGCCACAGATACGCAGTATTTT. Translated, it gives CATDHQASQATDTQYF. The variable domain in full, with the rest retrieved from reference TRBV2 and TRBJ2-3, is EPEVTQTPSHQVTQMGQEVILRCVPISNHLYFYWYRQILGQKVEFLVSFYNNEISEKSEIFDDQFSVERPDGSNFTLKIRSTKLEDSAMYFCATDHQASQATDTQYFGPGTRLTVL.

There are a few counts of this clonotype. This chain joins TRBV4-1 and TRBJ1-1; no definite D call. CDR1 is MGHRA, CDR2 YSYEKL, per germline. V was shortened by 1 base and J by 0 bases, with 6 bases between the two germline ends. CDR3 length: 14 amino acids. Written as DNA, the CDR3 is TGCGCCAGCAGCCAAGTCGGGGTGAACACTGAAGCTTTCTTT. Amino acid sequence: CASSQVGVNTEAFF.

This clonotype was found many times. The J gene is TRBJ2-7, the V gene TRBV20-1; 8 nucleotides match TRBD2. The CDR3 is 15 amino acids. CDR1 is DFQATT, CDR2 SNEGSKA, per germline (reference sequence). Trimming at V came to 1 base and at J to 2 bases, leaving 7 bases not matched to a gene. For the CDR3, the DNA is TGCAGTGCTAGAGGCTCGGGAGGGCTGACCTACGAGCAGTACTTC. This encodes CSARGSGGLTYEQYF.

The rearrangement uses TRBV24-1 and TRBJ2-2; 8 bases are a match to TRBD1. The J segment lost 2 bases and the V segment lost 5 bases, leaving 3 bases of the junction unmatched. Germline lookup yields CDR1 KGHDR and CDR2 SFDVKD. The CDR3 is 15 amino acids. CDR3: CATSVGTGNTGELFF. The CDR3 DNA is TGTGCCACCAGTGTAGGGACAGGTAACACCGGGGAGCTGTTTTTT.

This clonotype was seen more than once but under ten times. The V gene is TRBV12-3 or TRBV12-4, the J gene TRBJ2-2, with 10 bases matching TRBD1. The CDR3 runs 15 residues. The junction had 7 bases not matched to a gene; V was cut back by 5 bases and J by 7 bases. CDR3 nucleotides: TGTGCCAGCAGTATACCGGGACAGGGGATCGGGGAGCTGTTTTTT. Its protein product is CASSIPGQGIGELFF.

Written as DNA, the CDR3 is TGTGCCAGCAGTGAATTGGCGGGACCGGCGGCAGCCAAAAACATTCAGTACTTC. Its translation: CASSELAGPAAAKNIQYF. This chain connects TRBV25-1 to TRBJ2-4; a possible D gene is TRBD2 (6 bases). V was clipped by 1 base and J by 0 bases, with 16 bases between them. CDR1 and CDR2 (germline): MGHDK, SYGVNS. This CDR3 has 18 residues.

This clonotype was seen a few times. This chain connects TRBV10-3 to TRBJ2-3, with 14 nucleotides matching TRBD2. The CDR3 covers 15 residues. The germline V gene has CDR1 ENHRY and CDR2 SYGVKD. Trimming at V came to 11 bases and at J to 4 bases, leaving 8 bases not matched to a gene. The CDR3: CACQGLAGVPDTQYF. The CDR3 DNA follows: TGTGCCTGCCAGGGACTAGCGGGAGTACCAGATACGCAGTATTTT.

The V call is TRBV18, the J call TRBJ1-5, with D tentatively TRBD1 (5 bases). Germline CDR1 reads KGHSH; CDR2 reads LQKENI. The CDR3 length is 15 residues. V was pared by 3 bases and J by 4 bases, with 13 bases between. This CDR3 reads CASSPGGGKNQPQHF. CDR3 DNA sequence: TGTGCCAGCTCACCGGGTGGGGGTAAGAATCAGCCCCAGCATTTT.

The rearrangement links TRBV24-1 to TRBJ2-1, with D perhaps matching TRBD1 (6 bases). Germline CDR1 reads KGHDR; CDR2 reads SFDVKD. V was clipped by 5 bases and J by 0 bases, with 16 bases between them. The CDR3 has 17 amino acids. CDR3 bases: TGTGCCACCAGTGGGGGGCCCCTTGGGGGCTCCTACAATGAGCAGTTCTTC. This gives the protein CATSGGPLGGSYNEQFF.

The chain has TRBV27 and TRBJ2-1, with 9 bases that match TRBD1. The CDR3 sequence is 15 residues long. With V trimmed by 4 bases and J by 8 bases, 9 bases remained unmatched. Germline assignment: CDR1 MNHEY and CDR2 SMNVEV (reference sequence). The DNA for the CDR3 is TGTGCCAGCAGTTCCGGGACAGGGAGGGGAGATGAGCAGTTCTTC. Amino acids: CASSSGTGRGDEQFF.

This clonotype has a handful of counts. This chain joins TRBV24-1 and TRBJ2-1; D call uncertain. V lost 2 bases to trimming and J lost 7 bases, with 8 bases between them. CDR3 size: 13 residues. In germline, CDR1 is KGHDR, CDR2 SFDVKD. CDR3 amino acids: CATSDWVVNEQFF. For the CDR3, the DNA is TGTGCCACCAGTGATTGGGTAGTTAATGAGCAGTTCTTC.

J is TRBJ2-1 and V is TRBV7-9; 11 bases align to TRBD2. Losses at the gene ends were 5 bases for V and 7 bases for J; bases not matched to a gene: 7. This CDR3 spans 15 amino acids. Germline V lookup: CDR1 SEHNR, CDR2 FQNEAQ (reference sequence). In DNA form, the CDR3 reads TGTGCCAGCAGCCGGGGACTAGCGGAGGGTAATGAGCAGTTCTTC. Its protein is CASSRGLAEGNEQFF.

On this clonotype itself: A read error may be the cause here, since a much bigger clone is one base away. In this CDR3 the conserved last residue, phenylalanine or tryptophan, is missing, so a read error is likely. CDR3 sequence (DNA): TGTGCCAGTAAAATCACCGTAGCCTCCTACAATGAGCAGTTCTCC. Translating gives CASKITVASYNEQFS. The rearrangement links TRBV6-1 to TRBJ2-1; D is unclear. The V gene's germline CDR1 is MNHNS and CDR2 SASEGT. The CDR3 sequence is 15 residues long. Trimming pared 9 bases from V and 0 bases from J, leaving 15 bases between.

Only a few counts were recorded for this clonotype. J is TRBJ1-3 and V is TRBV19, with 8 bases lining up with TRBD1. Germline trimming cut 6 bases from V and 0 bases from J; bases unmatched to any gene: 4. Germline V CDR1 and CDR2: LNHDA, SQIVND (reference sequence). The CDR3 consists of 15 residues. The DNA of the CDR3 is TGTGCCAGTAGGAGACAGGGGACCTCTGGAAACACCATATATTTT. Its protein product is CASRRQGTSGNTIYF.

This clonotype showed up many times. V and J are TRBV2 and TRBJ2-2, with D perhaps assigned TRBD1 or TRBD2 (5 bases each). V lost 10 bases and J lost 3, with 12 bases in between. This CDR3 comprises 13 residues. The germline V gene has CDR1 SNHLY and CDR2 FYNNEI. The CDR3 DNA follows: TGTGCCATCTCACTGGGGGACACCGGGGAGCTGTTTTTT. It translates to CAISLGDTGELFF.

The chain has TRBV19 and TRBJ1-5; D unresolved. The CDR3 spans 13 residues. The V end was cut by 5 bases, the J end by 0 bases, with 5 bases between. Germline V gene sequence: CDR1 LNHDA, CDR2 SQIVND (reference sequence). This chain's CDR3 is CASSVASNQPQHF. The CDR3 DNA sequence: TGTGCCAGTAGTGTGGCTAGCAATCAGCCCCAGCATTTT.

Worth noting for this clonotype: A single base separates this from a much larger clone, so it may be a read error. Here the CDR3 DNA reads TGTGCCAGCAGTTGCAAGGGGCCTAGCACAGATACGCAGTATTTT. It encodes CASSCKGPSTDTQYF. V and J are TRBV6-2 or TRBV6-3 and TRBJ2-3; perhaps TRBD1 as D (5 bases). The CDR3 runs to 15 residues. V dropped 4 bases and J dropped 0 bases, with 11 bases sitting between them. The germline CDR1 and CDR2 sequences are MNHEY and SVGEGT.

The CDR3 is CASSLERQGRPNPPLHF. CDR3 sequence (DNA): TGTGCCAGCAGCTTAGAGAGACAGGGGAGACCCAATCCACCCCTCCACTTT. This chain joins TRBV11-2 and TRBJ1-6; 8 nucleotides line up with TRBD1. Losses at the gene ends were 0 bases for V and 11 bases for J; bases not matched to a gene: 12. The CDR3 has 17 amino acids. From germline, CDR1 is SGHAT and CDR2 FQNNGV.

Written as DNA, the CDR3 is TGCAGTGCCCCCAGGGGTGCTGGCTCTGGAAACACCATATATTTT. Protein: CSAPRGAGSGNTIYF. This chain joins TRBV20-1 and TRBJ1-3, with D perhaps TRBD1 (6 bases). Trimming took off 6 bases at V and 0 bases at J, with 15 bases between the two ends. Germline-derived CDR1 and CDR2 are DFQATT and SNEGSKA (reference sequence). CDR3 size: 15 residues.

Comments on this clonotype: Just one base apart from a much larger clone, this may be a read error. The rearrangement uses TRBV20-1 and TRBJ2-7; tentatively, D is TRBD1 or TRBD2 (5 bases each). This CDR3 spans 14 amino acids. Germline V gene lookup returns CDR1 DFQATT and CDR2 SNEGSKA (reference sequence). CDR3 coding DNA: TGCAGTACTAGTCCCGGGACGACCTCCTACGAGCAGTACTTC. It encodes CSTSPGTTSYEQYF.

In its sample, this clonotype was seen a few times. The V gene is TRBV7-3, the J gene TRBJ2-1, with 9 bases matching TRBD2. CDR3 length equals 16 residues. Per germline, CDR1 SGHTA and CDR2 FQGTGA. Losses at the gene ends were 3 bases for V and 2 bases for J; bases not matched to a gene: 5. CDR3 coding DNA: TGTGCCAGCAGCTTTGGCGGGAGGGTCACCTACAATGAGCAGTTCTTC. Amino acids: CASSFGGRVTYNEQFF.

About this clonotype itself: Just one base apart from a much larger clone, this may be a read error. V usage is TRBV14 and J usage is TRBJ2-1; D is ambiguous. TRBJ2-7 matches the DNA end more closely, so the J call is doubtful. Germline loops: CDR1 SGHDN, CDR2 FVKESK. CDR3 length equals 13 residues. The DNA for the CDR3 is TGTGCCAGCAGCCAACTCCTGTACAATGAGCAGTACTTC. Amino acid sequence: CASSQLLYNEQYF.

In this sample, this clonotype turned up a few times. This sequence joins TRBV13 and TRBJ2-1; 11 bases fit TRBD2. Germline V gene data show CDR1 as PRHDT and CDR2 as FYEKMQ (reference sequence). The CDR3 loop spans 20 amino acids. The J segment lost 0 bases and the V segment lost 0 bases, leaving 10 bases of the junction unmatched. The CDR3: CASSLGTSGIWVSSYNEQFF. CDR3 in DNA: TGTGCCAGCAGCTTAGGGACTAGCGGGATCTGGGTCAGCTCCTACAATGAGCAGTTCTTC.

This clonotype was picked up many times. The chain employs TRBV28 and TRBJ2-2, with D tentatively TRBD2 (5 bases). The CDR3 spans 14 residues. Trimming took 7 bases from V and 1 from J, leaving 10 bases between them. Germline V gene data show CDR1 as MDHEN and CDR2 as SYDVKM. The DNA of the CDR3 is TGTGCCAGCAACGGGGAGCTGAACACCGGGGAGCTGTTTTTT. Amino acids: CASNGELNTGELFF.

This clonotype was recorded many times. The chain couples TRBV28 to TRBJ2-7, with D tentatively TRBD2 (6 bases). The CDR3 sequence is 14 residues long. Per the germline V gene, CDR1 is MDHEN and CDR2 is SYDVKM. Trimming cost V 6 bases and J 1 base, with 13 bases left between them. The CDR3 DNA reads TGTGCCAGCAGCCGCCAGGGACTTTCCTACGAGCAGTACTTC. Protein sequence: CASSRQGLSYEQYF. The full variable domain, in which reference TRBV28 and TRBJ2-7 provide the parts outside the CDR3, is DVKVTQSSRYLVKRTGEKVFLECVQDMDHENMFWYRQDPGLGLRLIYFSYDVKMKEKGDIPEGYSVSREKKERFSLILESASTNQTSMYLCASSRQGLSYEQYFGPGTRLTVT.

This sequence joins TRBV6-1 and TRBJ1-3; 8 positions match TRBD1. The J segment lost 4 bases and the V segment lost 6 bases, leaving 8 bases of the junction unmatched. Germline CDR1 and CDR2: MNHNS and SASEGT. The CDR3 is 15 residues long. CDR3 in DNA: TGTGCCAGCAGCAGGGGGACAGGAGCGGGAAACACCATATATTTT. This sequence encodes CASSRGTGAGNTIYF.

This clonotype occurred a few times. In DNA, the CDR3 is TGTGCCAGCAGTCGGGAGGCGGTTAATGAAAAACTGTTTTTT. This gives the protein CASSREAVNEKLFF. This sequence joins TRBV2 and TRBJ1-4; the D is unclear. CDR3 size: 14 residues. V dropped 5 bases and J dropped 4 bases, with 11 bases sitting between them. The germline CDR1 and CDR2 sequences are SNHLY and FYNNEI.